A single sample gave rise to the 31 T cell receptor beta chains below, sequenced in a study of blood T cell repertoires in COVID-19. Some clones are missing from TCRdb's copy, which holds only in-frame ones; the method was immunoSEQ multiplex PCR. The sample includes some 380,000 clones, about four fifths of them seen just once. Sequencing was performed on peripheral blood. The receptors stem from a human donor with acute or convalescent COVID-19. The donor label of this sample is uncertain.

This chain links TRBV15 with TRBJ1-5, with D unresolved. The CDR3 length is 13 residues. The germline V gene encodes CDR1 LNHNV and CDR2 YYDKDF (reference sequence). Trimming took 4 bases from V and 5 from J, leaving 9 bases between them. CDR3 region: CATSTQQDQPQHF. Here the CDR3 DNA reads TGTGCCACCAGCACTCAGCAGGATCAGCCCCAGCATTTT.

The gene calls are TRBV30 and TRBJ1-2; no firm D call. This CDR3 has 13 residues. Germline CDR1 GTSNPN, CDR2 SVGIG (reference sequence). V lost 2 bases and J lost 5, with 12 bases in between. The chain's CDR3 is CAWSSGVMYGYTF. CDR3 coding DNA: TGTGCCTGGAGTTCGGGTGTTATGTATGGCTACACCTTC. The full variable domain, its missing parts supplied by reference TRBV30 and TRBJ1-2, is SQTIHQWPATLVQPVGSPLSLECTVEGTSNPNLYWYRQAAGRGLQLLFYSVGIGQISSEVPQNLSASRPQDRQFILSSKKLLLSDSGFYLCAWSSGVMYGYTFGSGTRLTVV.

The chain uses TRBV18 and TRBJ1-4; D is perhaps TRBD1 (5 bases). V lost 6 bases to trimming and J lost 8 bases, with 13 bases between them. The CDR3 spans 13 residues. CDR1 is KGHSH, CDR2 LQKENI, per germline. The CDR3 sequence: CASSRERGEKLFF. The CDR3 DNA is TGTGCCAGCTCGAGAGAACGGGGGGAAAAACTGTTTTTT. The whole variable domain, filled in from reference TRBV18 and TRBJ1-4, reads NAGVMQNPRHLVRRRGQEARLRCSPMKGHSHVYWYRQLPEEGLKFMVYLQKENIIDESGMPKERFSAEFPKEGPSILRIQQVVRGDSAAYFCASSRERGEKLFFGSGTQLSVL.

This clone appeared a few times. V gene TRBV4-1 combines with J gene TRBJ1-2, with D possibly being TRBD1 (6 bases). Between the trimmed V and J ends, which lost 2 bases and 6 bases, there was a span of 13 bases. Looked up from germline, CDR1 is MGHRA and CDR2 is YSYEKL. This CDR3 has 14 residues. The chain's CDR3 is CASSQKGDIDGYTF. CDR3 in DNA: TGCGCCAGCAGCCAAAAAGGGGACATCGATGGCTACACCTTC.

This chain uses TRBV30 with TRBJ1-1; TRBD1 matches 8 bases. Germline-derived CDR1 and CDR2 are GTSNPN and SVGIG (reference sequence). The CDR3 contains 15 residues. The V and J ends lost 4 bases and 0 bases, in that order; junction bases with no gene match: 7. The CDR3 sequence: CAWISRTGMNTEAFF. The CDR3 nucleotides are TGTGCCTGGATATCCAGGACAGGGATGAACACTGAAGCTTTCTTT.

CDR3 residues: CASSERGFVTIYF. CDR3 in DNA: TGTGCCAGCAGTGAAAGAGGGTTCGTCACCATATATTTT. V and J are TRBV6-1 and TRBJ1-3; D gene unclear. Trimming removed 2 bases at V and 9 bases at J, with 11 bases between. The length of the CDR3 is 13 residues. Germline V lookup: CDR1 MNHNS, CDR2 SASEGT.

The V and J genes are TRBV14 and TRBJ1-4; maybe TRBD1 (6 bases). The CDR3 loop spans 12 amino acids. V lost 2 bases and J lost 14, with 12 bases in between. Per the germline V gene, CDR1 is SGHDN and CDR2 is FVKESK. CDR3 loop: CASSQQGHALFF. The CDR3 region has the DNA TGTGCCAGCAGCCAACAGGGACATGCGCTGTTTTTT.

This clone was detected once. The chain links TRBV12-1 to TRBJ2-7; TRBD1 is taken as the D call from the table, unchecked against the DNA. TRBV12-1 is recorded as a pseudogene. The CDR3 is 17 residues long. CDR3 coding DNA: TGTGCCAGCAGCGTCGGGACAGGGGTCCTCCCTAGGTACGAGCAGTACTTC. It specifies CASSVGTGVLPRYEQYF.

The chain joins TRBV19 to TRBJ1-1; no firm D call. Germline V gives CDR1 LNHDA, CDR2 SQIVND (reference sequence). The V end lost 6 bases, the J end lost 5 bases, and 16 bases lay between the germline ends. There are 14 residues in the CDR3. CDR3 sequence (DNA): TGTGCCAGTAGGACCGGGGTGGTGGTTACTGAAGCTTTCTTT. The encoded protein is CASRTGVVVTEAFF.

The chain combines TRBV30 with TRBJ1-1; D gene ambiguous. There are 10 residues in the CDR3. Looked up from germline, CDR1 is GTSNPN and CDR2 is SVGIG (reference sequence). The ends were cut back, 7 bases at V and 4 bases at J, with 7 bases in the middle. This CDR3 is CAYQVTEAFF. The CDR3 DNA reads TGTGCCTACCAGGTCACTGAAGCTTTCTTT.

The rearrangement links TRBV5-1 to TRBJ1-1, with 7 bases aligning to TRBD1. Germline V lookup: CDR1 SGHRS, CDR2 YFSETQ. Losses at the gene ends were 3 bases for V and 7 bases for J; bases not matched to a gene: 12. The CDR3 spans 15 residues. In nucleotides, the CDR3 is TGCGCCAGCAGCTATTATACCATCCGGGACAGTGAAGCTTTCTTT. This encodes CASSYYTIRDSEAFF.

This rearrangement joins TRBV5-4 to TRBJ1-1; 10 nucleotides align to TRBD1. Losses at the gene ends were 4 bases for V and 6 bases for J; bases not matched to a gene: 3. Germline loops: CDR1 SGHNT, CDR2 YYREEE (reference sequence). The CDR3 runs 13 residues. This chain's CDR3 is CASSQDRGAEAFF. CDR3 in DNA: TGTGCCAGCAGCCAGGACAGGGGGGCTGAAGCTTTCTTT.

CDR3 nucleotide sequence: TGTGCCAGCAGCTTTCGGGAGGGGAGGGCCACTGAAGCTTTCTTT. Amino acids: CASSFREGRATEAFF. The chain carries TRBV6-5 and TRBJ1-1; a possible D gene is TRBD1 (5 bases). V was clipped by 6 bases and J by 4 bases, with 18 bases between them. Germline V gene lookup returns CDR1 MNHEY and CDR2 SVGAGI. The CDR3 extends over 15 amino acids.

The chain is built from TRBV18 and TRBJ2-7, with D perhaps matching TRBD1 (7 bases). This CDR3 spans 15 amino acids. Germline V gene sequence: CDR1 KGHSH, CDR2 LQKENI. The ends were cut back, 4 bases at V and 5 bases at J, with 18 bases in the middle. The CDR3 DNA reads TGTGCCAGCTCACTCTCGACAGGGACTTGGAACGAGCAGTACTTC. Residues: CASSLSTGTWNEQYF.

The V call is TRBV28, the J call TRBJ2-5, with 8 bases fitting TRBD2. V dropped 8 bases and J dropped 0; count of bases not matched to a gene: 14. The CDR3 has 17 amino acids. The germline CDR1 and CDR2 sequences are MDHEN and SYDVKM. CDR3 amino acids: CASRPPIGGGYQETQYF. In DNA, the CDR3 is TGTGCCAGCCGACCACCGATCGGGGGGGGGTACCAAGAGACCCAGTACTTC. The whole variable domain, filled in from reference TRBV28 and TRBJ2-5, reads DVKVTQSSRYLVKRTGEKVFLECVQDMDHENMFWYRQDPGLGLRLIYFSYDVKMKEKGDIPEGYSVSREKKERFSLILESASTNQTSMYLCASRPPIGGGYQETQYFGPGTRLLVL.

The count of this clone is one. The rearrangement uses TRBV19 and TRBJ1-2; D is uncertain. The CDR3 length is 17 residues. Germline V gives CDR1 LNHDA, CDR2 SQIVND (reference sequence). The V gene lost 0 bases and the J gene lost 7 bases, with 21 bases spanning the gap. CDR3 amino acids: CASSIDLATSRTGGYTF. The CDR3 nucleotides are TGTGCCAGTAGTATAGATCTAGCGACATCTAGGACGGGTGGCTACACCTTC.

The genes are TRBV30 and TRBJ2-7, with a weak D call TRBD2 (5 bases). Between the trimmed V and J ends, which lost 4 bases and 0 bases, there was a span of 13 bases. The CDR3 length is 14 residues. Germline assignment: CDR1 GTSNPN and CDR2 SVGIG (reference sequence). CDR3 nucleotide sequence: TGTGCCTGGAAGCGCGGGCCCTTCTCCTACGAGCAGTACTTC. As protein: CAWKRGPFSYEQYF. The complete variable domain, with remaining parts taken from reference TRBV30 and TRBJ2-7, reads SQTIHQWPATLVQPVGSPLSLECTVEGTSNPNLYWYRQAAGRGLQLLFYSVGIGQISSEVPQNLSASRPQDRQFILSSKKLLLSDSGFYLCAWKRGPFSYEQYFGPGTRLTVT.

The J gene is TRBJ1-6, the V gene TRBV10-3; D is perhaps TRBD1 (6 bases). V lost 5 bases to trimming and J lost 14 bases, with 22 bases between them. This CDR3 comprises 15 residues. From germline, CDR1 is ENHRY and CDR2 SYGVKD. The CDR3, as DNA: TGTGCCATCAGTACAGGGAGGGGACCGCTGGGCGCCCTCCACTTT. Translated: CAISTGRGPLGALHF.

The table lists this clone with a count of one. V usage is TRBV19 and J usage is TRBJ1-5; weak D call: TRBD1 (5 bases). Germline values: CDR1 LNHDA, CDR2 SQIVND (reference sequence). The CDR3 length is 16 residues. V was shortened by 3 bases and J by 4 bases, with 16 bases between the two germline ends. CDR3 nucleotide sequence: TGTGCCAGTAGTATTTTGGGGCAAACCCTTAATCAGCCCCAGCATTTT. Translation: CASSILGQTLNQPQHF.

The gene calls are TRBV2 and TRBJ1-1; TRBD1 might be the D (5 bases). The V gene lost 1 base and the J gene lost 3 bases, with 9 bases spanning the gap. The CDR3 is 14 amino acids. CDR1 SNHLY and CDR2 FYNNEI come from the germline V gene. Here the CDR3 reads CASSEDGAYTEAFF. The CDR3 DNA follows: TGTGCCAGCAGTGAAGATGGGGCTTACACTGAAGCTTTCTTT.

The V and J genes are TRBV4-1 and TRBJ2-7; 9 bases fit TRBD2. CDR3 length equals 15 residues. Germline V gene lookup returns CDR1 MGHRA and CDR2 YSYEKL. Losses at the gene ends were 1 base for V and 2 bases for J; bases not matched to a gene: 3. CDR3 coding DNA: TGCGCCAGCAGCCAAGTAGCGGGGGCCGCCTACGAGCAGTACTTC. It translates to CASSQVAGAAYEQYF.

The rearrangement links TRBV2 to TRBJ1-2, with D perhaps matching TRBD1 (6 bases). Between the trimmed V and J ends, which lost 4 bases and 4 bases, there was a span of 10 bases. The length of the CDR3 is 13 residues. Germline values: CDR1 SNHLY, CDR2 FYNNEI. The CDR3 bases are TGTGCCAGCAGTGTTGGGACAACCTATGGCTACACCTTC. Its protein is CASSVGTTYGYTF.

The rearrangement uses TRBV11-2 and TRBJ2-2; 8 positions agree with TRBD1. The germline V gene has CDR1 SGHAT and CDR2 FQNNGV. The CDR3 extends over 15 amino acids. V was pared by 5 bases and J by 7 bases, with 9 bases of the junction left unmatched. CDR3 in DNA: TGTGCCAGCAGCGGACAGGGACTCGTCGGCGGGGAGCTGTTTTTT. It codes for CASSGQGLVGGELFF.

The chain combines TRBV5-1 with TRBJ2-3; 8 bases map to TRBD2. The CDR3 contains 14 residues. The germline CDR1 and CDR2 sequences are SGHRS and YFSETQ. J was trimmed by 8 bases and V by 4 bases; bases with no gene match: 9. In DNA form, the CDR3 reads TGCGCCAGCAGCGCGGGACTAGGGGCGGGTACGCAGTATTTT. This sequence encodes CASSAGLGAGTQYF.

V is TRBV3-1 (or the pseudogene TRBV3-2) and J is TRBJ1-1; D uncertain. Trimming removed 4 bases at V and 5 bases at J, with 11 bases between. This CDR3 spans 13 amino acids. CDR1 LGHDT and CDR2 YNNKEL come from the germline V gene (reference sequence). CDR3 in amino acids: CASSLNWRTEAFF. The CDR3 DNA sequence: TGTGCCAGCAGCCTGAATTGGCGGACTGAAGCTTTCTTT.

The chain is built from TRBV7-8 and TRBJ1-6, with 8 nucleotides matching TRBD1. Germline CDR1 is SGHVS and CDR2 is FQNEAQ. With V trimmed by 1 base and J by 10 bases, 9 bases remained unmatched. The CDR3 totals 16 residues. Here the CDR3 reads CASSLEVRGLISPLHF. The CDR3 nucleotides read TGTGCCAGCAGCTTAGAAGTCAGGGGGCTCATATCACCCCTCCACTTT.

The chain's CDR3 is CASSSAGQGARTEAFF. DNA for the CDR3: TGCGCCAGCAGCTCAGCGGGACAGGGGGCACGAACTGAAGCTTTCTTT. V usage is TRBV5-1 and J usage is TRBJ1-1; TRBD1 matches at 12 bases. The CDR3 loop spans 16 amino acids. With 3 bases clipped from V and 5 bases from J, the junction kept 8 bases outside the gene matches. Germline-derived CDR1 and CDR2 are SGHRS and YFSETQ.

The chain recombines TRBV13 with TRBJ1-1, with 8 bases identical to TRBD1. Germline V lookup: CDR1 PRHDT, CDR2 FYEKMQ (reference sequence). This CDR3 is built from 18 residues. V trimming: 4 bases; J trimming: 0 bases; junction bases outside the gene matches: 13. The CDR3 DNA is TGTGCCAGCAGCTCAGCGGGGAATCGACAGGGGATGAACACTGAAGCTTTCTTT. This translates into CASSSAGNRQGMNTEAFF.

CDR3 nucleotides: TGCGCCAGCAGTGACTCGGGGGATCAGCCCCAGCATTTT. Amino acids: CASSDSGDQPQHF. The chain uses TRBV10-2 and TRBJ1-5, with a possible D match to TRBD1 (5 bases). Germline values: CDR1 WSHSY, CDR2 SAAADI. V lost 3 bases and J lost 5, with 8 bases in between. CDR3 length equals 13 residues.

The chain employs TRBV7-6 and TRBJ2-2, with 10 bases matching TRBD1. Trimming at V came to 5 bases and at J to 3 bases, leaving 6 bases not matched to a gene. CDR3 length: 16 amino acids. From germline, CDR1 is SGHVS and CDR2 FNYEAQ. CDR3 loop: CASSGRTGGDTGELFF. Here the CDR3 DNA reads TGTGCCAGCAGCGGACGGACAGGGGGGGACACCGGGGAGCTGTTTTTT.

This sequence joins TRBV6-5 and TRBJ2-7; D perhaps matches TRBD1 (6 bases). From germline, CDR1 is MNHEY and CDR2 SVGAGI. The CDR3 has 13 amino acids. V lost 4 bases to trimming and J lost 4 bases, with 11 bases between them. The CDR3 region is CASSFGRGYEQYF. CDR3 in DNA: TGTGCCAGCAGTTTCGGCAGGGGTTACGAGCAGTACTTC.